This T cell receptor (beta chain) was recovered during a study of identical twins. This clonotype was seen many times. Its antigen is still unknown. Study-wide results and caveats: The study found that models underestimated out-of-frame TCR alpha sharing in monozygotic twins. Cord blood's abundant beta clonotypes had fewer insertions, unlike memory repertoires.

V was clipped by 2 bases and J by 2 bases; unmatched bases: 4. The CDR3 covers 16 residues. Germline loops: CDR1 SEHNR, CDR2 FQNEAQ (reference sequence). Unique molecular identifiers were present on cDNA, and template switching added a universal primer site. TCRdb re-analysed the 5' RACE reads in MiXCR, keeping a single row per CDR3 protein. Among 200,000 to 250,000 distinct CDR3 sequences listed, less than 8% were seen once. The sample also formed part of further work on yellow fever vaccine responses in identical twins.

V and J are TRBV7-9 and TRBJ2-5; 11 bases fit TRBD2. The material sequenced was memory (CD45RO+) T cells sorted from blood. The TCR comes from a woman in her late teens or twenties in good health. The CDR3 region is CASSLTGTSGQETQYF. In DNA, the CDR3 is TGTGCCAGCAGCTTAACAGGGACTAGCGGTCAAGAGACCCAGTACTTC.